These T cell receptor beta chains were read from a single sample in a study of blood T cell repertoires in COVID-19. TCRdb keeps only in-frame clones here, not all; method: immunoSEQ multiplex PCR. The data show some 270,000 clones, 85% to 90% seen once. The sample taken for sequencing was peripheral blood. The receptors stem from a woman in her 40s who had recovered from COVID-19. CDR3s include the opening cysteine and the closing phenylalanine or tryptophan. Fields, in order: CDR3 protein, CDR3 DNA, D gene, J gene, V gene, CDR3 length, clone size. D genes are given only for firm matches. The size field is filled for only some rows; it gives once, few, many or a size class.

CASSPTGSYGYTF,TGTGCCAGCAGCCCTACAGGGAGCTATGGCTACACCTTC,NA,TRBJ1-2,TRBV28,13,NA
CASSLDRSPTEAFF,TGTGCCAGCAGCCTTGACAGATCTCCTACTGAAGCTTTCTTT,NA,TRBJ1-1,TRBV7-2,14,NA
CASSLLGTGLTKNIQYF,TGTGCCAGTAGTCTCCTAGGGACAGGGTTGACCAAAAACATTCAGTACTTC,TRBD1,TRBJ2-4,TRBV19,17,NA
CASSLSGGATDTQYF,TGTGCCAGCAGTTTAAGTGGGGGGGCCACAGATACGCAGTATTTT,NA,TRBJ2-3,TRBV28,15,NA
CASSLGLARTGELFF,TGTGCCAGCAGTCTAGGACTAGCGCGCACCGGGGAGCTGTTTTTT,TRBD2,TRBJ2-2,TRBV27,15,NA
CASSFEGAHYNSPLHF,TGTGCCAGCAGCTTCGAGGGCGCTCACTATAATTCACCCCTCCACTTT,NA,TRBJ1-6,TRBV5-6,16,few
CASSVGGSGSSEQYF,TGTGCCAGCAGCGTAGGAGGTAGCGGGTCATCCGAGCAGTACTTC,TRBD2,TRBJ2-7,TRBV9,15,NA
CASSHETGTTRLEQFF,TGCGCCAGCAGCCACGAAACCGGGACAACAAGGTTAGAGCAGTTCTTC,NA,TRBJ2-1,TRBV4-1,16,many
CATSDLTGEQFF,TGTGCCACCAGTGATCTCACAGGAGAGCAGTTCTTC,NA,TRBJ2-1,TRBV24-1,12,NA
CASSRTPGQGTKTVQYF,TGTGCCAGCAGCAGAACCCCTGGACAGGGAACGAAAACTGTCCAGTACTTC,TRBD1,TRBJ2-4,TRBV5-5,17,NA
CASSESAGGNSPLHF,TGTGCCAGCAGTGAATCTGCAGGGGGAAATTCACCCCTCCACTTT,TRBD1,TRBJ1-6,TRBV2,15,NA
CASSRGQSTGELFF,TGCGCCAGCAGCAGGGGACAGAGCACCGGGGAGCTGTTTTTT,TRBD1,TRBJ2-2,TRBV5-1,14,NA
CATSDKYRTAGGYTF,TGTGCCACCAGTGATAAATATCGGACGGCGGGTGGCTACACCTTC,NA,TRBJ1-2,TRBV24-1,15,NA
CASSPNSGLLQETQYF,TGTGCCAGCAGCCCCAATTCGGGACTACTCCAGGAGACCCAGTACTTC,TRBD2,TRBJ2-5,TRBV7-8,16,NA
CSAIGSRDSFMNTEAFF,TGCAGCGCTATTGGCTCGAGGGACAGCTTCATGAACACTGAAGCTTTCTTT,TRBD1,TRBJ1-1,TRBV29-1,17,NA
CASSFPAGDGYTF,TGTGCCAGCAGTTTCCCTGCAGGCGATGGCTACACCTTC,NA,TRBJ1-2,TRBV28,13,once
CASSQGAGGPTGELFF,TGTGCCAGCAGCCAGGGAGCGGGAGGGCCCACCGGGGAGCTGTTTTTT,TRBD2,TRBJ2-2,TRBV11-2,16,NA
CASSLSGANEQYF,TGTGCCAGCAGTTTATCAGGAGCGAACGAGCAGTACTTC,NA,TRBJ2-7,TRBV27,13,NA
CASSLQDRGSGDSPLHF,TGTGCCAGCTCACTCCAGGACAGGGGGTCTGGGGATTCACCCCTCCACTTT,TRBD1,TRBJ1-6,TRBV18,17,NA
CASSSGTLNTGELFF,TGTGCCAGCAGCTCCGGGACATTGAACACCGGGGAGCTGTTTTTT,NA,TRBJ2-2,TRBV7-8,15,NA
CASSANREKLFF,TGTGCCAGCTCAGCCAACAGGGAAAAACTGTTTTTT,NA,TRBJ1-4,TRBV18,12,NA
CASSNQAGEWETQYF,TGTGCCAGTAGCAACCAAGCGGGGGAGTGGGAGACCCAGTACTTC,TRBD2,TRBJ2-5,TRBV19,15,once
CASNKKASGGDYNEQFF,TGTGCCAGCAACAAAAAAGCTAGCGGAGGGGACTACAATGAGCAGTTCTTC,NA,TRBJ2-1,TRBV21-1,17,NA
CANSLEGGNQPQHF,TGTGCCAACTCCCTTGAGGGGGGGAATCAGCCCCAGCATTTT,NA,TRBJ1-5,TRBV21-1,14,NA
CASGGLSTDTQYF,TGTGCCAGCGGTGGCTTGAGCACAGATACGCAGTATTTT,NA,TRBJ2-3,TRBV6-6,13,NA
CASSLQGLAEAFF,TGTGCCAGCTCCCTACAGGGATTGGCTGAAGCTTTCTTT,NA,TRBJ1-1,TRBV18,13,once
CASSQGRLAGGYNEQFF,TGCGCCAGCAGCCAAGGGAGACTAGCGGGGGGGTACAATGAGCAGTTCTTC,TRBD2,TRBJ2-1,TRBV4-1,17,NA
CASSLGTHTEAFF,TGTGCCAGCAGTTTAGGGACACACACTGAAGCTTTCTTT,NA,TRBJ1-1,TRBV12-3/TRBV12-4,13,NA
CASSQDCCPLYGYTF,TGTGCCAGCAGCCAAGATTGTTGTCCTCTCTATGGCTACACCTTC,NA,TRBJ1-2,TRBV3-1/TRBV3-2,15,NA
CASSLWAGNNEQFF,TGTGCCAGCAGTTTATGGGCGGGAAACAATGAGCAGTTCTTC,NA,TRBJ2-1,TRBV28,14,NA
CASRHSGQPPEQFF,TGTGCCAGCAGGCATTCCGGACAGCCTCCTGAGCAGTTCTTC,NA,TRBJ2-1,TRBV25-1,14,once